This passage covers 11 T cell receptor beta chains from one sample sequenced in a study of OX40 agonist ivuxolimab in advanced cancers. The library was obtained by the immunoSEQ multiplex PCR assay. TCRdb re-hosts the immuneACCESS table, in-frame sequences only. Its copies lack some clones; in the studies checked, an unresolved V gene accounts for under half of them, and the cause for the rest is not known. A total of around 70,000 clones appear in this sample, around four fifths of them only once. The ten largest clones take up around 1.8% of the sample. The material was CD4+ or CD8+ T cells sorted from blood, obtained in a trial of the OX40 agonist ivuxolimab. The source of these receptors is an adult with an advanced solid tumor such as melanoma, head and neck, liver or kidney cancer.

In regard to this clone: A much larger clone lies one base from this, so it may be a read error. This CDR3 is also generated by other DNA sequences in the sample. CDR3 in amino acids: CASSVSGGQFF. For the CDR3, the DNA is TGTGCCAGCAGTGTTTCCGGAGGACAATTCTTC. The chain is built from TRBV2 and TRBJ2-1; TRBD1 or TRBD2 may be the D gene (5 bases each). The CDR3 has 11 residues. V shed 4 bases and J shed 16 bases, with 14 bases lying between them. The germline gives CDR1 SNHLY, CDR2 FYNNEI.

The chain uses TRBV18 and TRBJ2-1; tentatively, D is TRBD2 (6 bases). CDR3 length equals 15 residues. CDR1 and CDR2 (germline): KGHSH, LQKENI. The V gene lost 2 bases and the J gene lost 7 bases, with 15 bases spanning the gap. The CDR3, as DNA: TGTGCCAGCTCACCAATTTGGGACTCCTCAAATGAGCAGTTCTTC. Translating gives CASSPIWDSSNEQFF.

The V and J genes are TRBV7-2 and TRBJ2-1; D ambiguous. V was trimmed by 1 base and J by 8 bases, leaving 12 bases between them. This CDR3 region has 14 residues. The V gene's germline CDR1 is SGHTA and CDR2 FQGNSA. This chain's CDR3 is CASSLELVSHEQFF. For the CDR3, the DNA is TGTGCCAGCAGCTTAGAACTCGTCAGCCATGAGCAGTTCTTC.

This chain links TRBV15 with TRBJ1-5; 7 positions match TRBD1. The trim removed 1 base at V and 1 base at J, leaving 7 bases unmatched. CDR1 and CDR2 (germline): LNHNV, YYDKDF (reference sequence). CDR3 length: 17 amino acids. The CDR3 DNA is TGTGCCACCAGCAGAGCCGCCGGGACAGTAAGCAATCAGCCCCAGCATTTT. It encodes CATSRAAGTVSNQPQHF.

This clone is a singleton in its sample. The CDR3 region is CASSIRQGNEKLFF. CDR3 in DNA: TGCGCCAGCAGCATAAGACAGGGAAACGAAAAACTGTTTTTT. The chain employs TRBV5-1 and TRBJ1-4; the match to TRBD1 covers 7 bases. The V and J ends lost 4 bases and 8 bases, in that order; junction bases with no gene match: 8. The CDR3 sequence is 14 residues long. Per the germline V gene, CDR1 is SGHRS and CDR2 is YFSETQ.

The V and J genes are TRBV7-2 and TRBJ2-7, with TRBD1 as a possible D gene (8 bases). The germline V gene encodes CDR1 SGHTA and CDR2 FQGNSA. This CDR3 comprises 16 residues. Trimming removed 4 bases at V and 0 bases at J, with 16 bases between. The chain's CDR3 is CASSSQGGSISYEQYF. For the CDR3, the DNA is TGTGCCAGCAGCTCACAGGGGGGGTCCATCTCCTACGAGCAGTACTTC.

The chain is built from TRBV19 and TRBJ2-5; TRBD2 agrees at 11 bases. The germline gives CDR1 LNHDA, CDR2 SQIVND (reference sequence). This CDR3 spans 15 amino acids. The junction had 6 bases not matched to a gene; V was cut back by 4 bases and J by 5 bases. This CDR3 is CASSTLSGRGETQYF. DNA for the CDR3: TGTGCCAGTAGTACCCTTAGCGGGAGGGGTGAGACCCAGTACTTC.

This sequence joins TRBV6-6 and TRBJ2-7, with D maybe TRBD1 (6 bases). The germline V gene has CDR1 MNHNY and CDR2 SVGAGI (reference sequence). The CDR3 runs to 12 residues. Trimming took off 7 bases at V and 3 bases at J, with 10 bases between the two ends. CDR3 in DNA: TGTGCCAGCAAGCCAGGGGACTACGAGCAGTACTTC. Translation gives CASKPGDYEQYF.

This chain links TRBV9 with TRBJ2-5; 9 positions match TRBD2. The CDR3 has 16 residues. Germline lookup yields CDR1 SGDLS and CDR2 YYNGEE. The trim removed 0 bases at V and 4 bases at J, leaving 7 bases unmatched. CDR3 coding DNA: TGTGCCAGCAGCGTAGGTGGCGGGAGGGCCTTAGAGACCCAGTACTTC. The encoded protein is CASSVGGGRALETQYF. Variable domain in full (rest from reference TRBV9 and TRBJ2-5): DSGVTQTPKHLITATGQRVTLRCSPRSGDLSVYWYQQSLDQGLQFLIQYYNGEERAKGNILERFSAQQFPDLHSELNLSSLELGDSALYFCASSVGGGRALETQYFGPGTRLLVL.

This rearrangement joins TRBV15 to TRBJ2-7; D might be TRBD2 (6 bases). This CDR3 region has 13 residues. Trimming shortened V by 6 bases and J by 3 bases, and 12 bases separated the two germline ends. The germline CDR1 and CDR2 sequences are LNHNV and YYDKDF (reference sequence). Here the CDR3 reads CATSWRVNYEQYF. For the CDR3, the DNA is TGTGCCACCAGTTGGAGGGTCAACTACGAGCAGTACTTC. The complete variable domain, with remaining parts taken from reference TRBV15 and TRBJ2-7, reads DAMVIQNPRYQVTQFGKPVTLSCSQTLNHNVMYWYQQKSSQAPKLLFHYYDKDFNNEADTPDNFQSRRPNTSFCFLDIRSPGLGDTAMYLCATSWRVNYEQYFGPGTRLTVT.

The J gene is TRBJ2-3, the V gene TRBV11-1, with D tentatively TRBD2 (5 bases). Trimming cost V 4 bases and J 0 bases, with 17 bases left between them. This CDR3 region has 17 residues. Germline assignment: CDR1 SGHAT and CDR2 FQDESV (reference sequence). The CDR3 is CASSSSGRTLSTDTQYF. The CDR3 bases are TGTGCCAGCAGCTCTTCCGGTCGGACTTTAAGCACAGATACGCAGTATTTT.